This T cell receptor beta chain emerged from a study of neurological immune-mediated disorders (dated by TCRdb to the late 2010s). In the study overall: Among the approximately 34 multiple sclerosis patients, approximately 30 had relapsing-remitting MS and 3 had secondary progressive MS. The study compared peripheral blood TCR-beta repertoires of HTLV-I-associated myelopathy (HAM/TSP) patients, multiple sclerosis patients and healthy controls using UMI-based sequencing. Longitudinal HAM/TSP donors and healthy donors each had 3 time-points at intervals of about 3-40 months. Alongside PBMC samples, the set of some 97 TCR-beta libraries contained longitudinal samples, technical triplicates, and paired CD4+ and CD8+ T-cell subsets that had been sorted. The cohort was made up of about 68 subjects, consisting of roughly 14 HAM/TSP patients, roughly 35 multiple sclerosis patients and 20 healthy controls. Beyond this particular receptor, the publication reports: No association of the MS cluster with clinical or MRI features was observed, and the need for larger cohorts was stated by the authors. Across subjects, expanded clones never shared an identical CDR3 amino acid sequence, which suggests that the TCR-beta repertoires in every group were private. TCR clonal expansion was highest in HAM/TSP patients and lowest in MS patients, with MS patients falling below even healthy controls. Phylogenetic analysis grouped repertoires from 18 of 34 MS patients into a cluster of related CDR3 sequences, suggesting a possible repertoire-level signature.

The time point label here, explained by the study, means: longitudinal time-point 3. For the unsorted PBMC libraries, 2 million PBMCs were stored in RNAlater at -80 degrees C until RNA extraction and were used to generate the libraries. The multiple sclerosis patients were enrolled in a US clinical protocol that evaluated disease progression with magnetic resonance imaging. PBMCs were separated from peripheral blood using Ficoll-Hypaque density gradient centrifugation and then cryopreserved in liquid nitrogen. This clonotype was picked up many times. Its cognate antigen has yet to be identified. No much larger clonotype is one base removed from it; base qualities were not supplied. V and J are trimmed by 4 bases and 0 bases, and the gene matches miss 11 bases of the junction. Inclusive of the bounding cysteine and phenylalanine, the CDR3 is 17 residues long. Here the CDR3 DNA is all that survives: 51 bases in frame from base 1. Taken from the germline V gene (reference sequence), the CDR1 and CDR2 loops are SEHNR and FQNEAQ.

cDNA was synthesized by template-switch 5'RACE using a primer with a 10-nucleotide random unique molecular identifier that tagged each TCR transcript. Every sequencing run yielded over 170 million TCR-beta sequences covering 15-18 subjects. The RNeasy kit was used for extraction of total RNA. TCR-beta VDJ regions were amplified with primers for the TCR constant region and the 5'RACE anchor, using the KAPA Real-time Library Amplification kit. A first PCR added sample indexes and Illumina adaptors, after which a second PCR increased the library yield. After Ampure bead purification, the TCR product of roughly 650 bp was size-selected on a 2% E-gel SizeSelection system. Before pooling, library quality was assessed on a Bioanalyzer, concentration was determined with Qubit, and library quantification was performed with the Kapa Library Quantification kit. Paired-end 2 x 150 bp sequencing of the libraries was performed on an Illumina HiSeq 2500. To increase sequence diversity, about 25-30% phiX was spiked into each library pool. The original methods were these. Quality-filtered reads were processed with the UMI-based MiGEC pipeline, and over 75% of raw TCR sequences were removed by the MiGEC pipeline during error correction. IMGT germline references were used for aligning VDJ genes, and each clonotype was defined as a unique CDR3 amino acid sequence together with its V-J genes. Clonal expansion, Shannon diversity, and CDR3 relatedness (CalcPairwiseDistances, ClusterSamples) were evaluated with VDJtools, and phylogenetic trees were built with CLCbio workbench. Clones with at least 8 unique UMIs were defined as expanded, with this threshold being based on coefficient-of-variation modelling across technical triplicates. TCRdb trimmed public reads at Q25 via fastp, called clones via MiXCR and kept in-frame beta chains. Rows merge per CDR3 protein into single entries with the most common DNA and genes. These V and J calls derive from TCRdb rather than the authors' analysis. This sample holds approximately 80,000 distinct CDR3 sequences; 3.5% to 4.5% were observed only once. The ten largest clones represent roughly 5.6% of the sample.

The clonotype was recovered from a woman aged 55-69 years with multiple sclerosis. The chain links TRBV7-9 with TRBJ2-7; a stretch of 8 junction bases matches TRBD2. Material: PBMCs. The DNA sequence reads TGTGCCAGCAGCTCCCCCGGGGGGGGGACAACCTCCTACGAGCAGTACTTC. It encodes CASSSPGGGTTSYEQYF.